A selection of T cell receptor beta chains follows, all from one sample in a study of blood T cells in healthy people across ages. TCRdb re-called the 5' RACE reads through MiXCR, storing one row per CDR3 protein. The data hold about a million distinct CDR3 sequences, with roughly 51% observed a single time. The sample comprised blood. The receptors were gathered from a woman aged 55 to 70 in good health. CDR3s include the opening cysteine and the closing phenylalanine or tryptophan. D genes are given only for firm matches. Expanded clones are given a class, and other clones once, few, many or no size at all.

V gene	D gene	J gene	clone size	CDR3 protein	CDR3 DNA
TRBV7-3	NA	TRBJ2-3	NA	CASSLTGGGVTDTQYF	TGTGCCAGCAGCTTAACGGGAGGCGGGGTCACAGATACGCAGTATTTT
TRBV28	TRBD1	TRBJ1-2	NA	CASSLGQAVYGYTF	TGTGCCAGCAGTTTAGGACAGGCTGTTTATGGCTACACCTTC
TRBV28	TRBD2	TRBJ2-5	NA	CASSTRLAGGVLEETQYF	TGTGCCAGCAGTACCCGACTAGCGGGAGGCGTCTTGGAAGAGACCCAGTACTTC
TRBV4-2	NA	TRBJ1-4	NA	CASSQENSNEKLFF	TGTGCCAGCAGCCAAGAAAATAGTAATGAAAAACTGTTTTTT
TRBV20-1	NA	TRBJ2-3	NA	CSAIDRTSTDTQYF	TGCAGTGCCATAGACAGAACTAGCACAGATACGCAGTATTTT
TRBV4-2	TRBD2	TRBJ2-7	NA	CASSQLTSGSLSYEQYF	TGTGCCAGCAGCCAATTGACTAGCGGGAGCTTATCCTACGAGCAGTACTTC
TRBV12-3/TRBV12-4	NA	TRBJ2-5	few	CASSQAGQAQETQYF	TGTGCCAGCAGCCAAGCGGGACAGGCTCAAGAGACCCAGTACTTC
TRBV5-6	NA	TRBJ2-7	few	CASSSLAVEQYF	TGTGCCAGCAGCTCCCTGGCCGTTGAGCAGTACTTC
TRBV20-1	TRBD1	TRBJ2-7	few	CSAHSGTGGYEQYF	TGCAGTGCTCACTCCGGGACAGGGGGCTACGAGCAGTACTTC
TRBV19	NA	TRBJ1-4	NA	CASTKSSGPSEKLFF	TGTGCCAGTACCAAGAGTTCGGGCCCTAGCGAAAAACTGTTTTTT
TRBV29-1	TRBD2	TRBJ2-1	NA	CSVGVTSGGTDEQFF	TGCAGCGTTGGGGTTACTAGCGGAGGGACTGACGAGCAGTTCTTC
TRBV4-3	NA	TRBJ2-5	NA	CASSQLRGADQTQYF	TGCGCCAGCAGCCAACTAAGGGGCGCTGACCAGACCCAGTACTTC
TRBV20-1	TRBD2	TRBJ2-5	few	CSAQQQAGKETQYF	TGCAGTGCTCAGCAACAAGCGGGGAAAGAGACCCAGTACTTC
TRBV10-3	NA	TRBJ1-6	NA	CAISESMAGSLFSPLHF	TGTGCCATCAGTGAGTCCATGGCAGGCTCGTTGTTTTCACCCCTCCACTTT
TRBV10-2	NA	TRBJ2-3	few	CASRTGRTDTQYF	TGCGCCAGCAGAACCGGACGCACAGATACGCAGTATTTT
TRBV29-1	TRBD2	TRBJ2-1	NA	CSVPRGVGQFF	TGCAGCGTTCCCCGGGGGGTCGGGCAGTTCTTC
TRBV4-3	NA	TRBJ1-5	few	CASSQDGPYSNQPQHF	TGCGCCAGCAGCCAAGATGGACCTTATAGCAATCAGCCCCAGCATTTT
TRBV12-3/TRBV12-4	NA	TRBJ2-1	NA	CAGSLTGYNEQFF	TGTGCCGGCAGTTTGACGGGCTACAATGAGCAGTTCTTC
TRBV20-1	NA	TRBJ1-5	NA	CSGEGGEYQPQHF	TGCAGTGGCGAGGGTGGGGAATATCAGCCCCAGCATTTT
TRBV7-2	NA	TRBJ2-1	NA	CASSYKVGQWSEQFF	TGTGCCAGCAGTTATAAAGTTGGCCAGTGGAGTGAGCAGTTCTTC
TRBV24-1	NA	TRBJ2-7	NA	CATSDPTEGAREQYF	TGTGCCACCAGTGACCCTACGGAGGGGGCGCGGGAGCAGTACTTC
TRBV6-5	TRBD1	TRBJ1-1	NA	CASSNRRQGYTEAFF	TGTGCCAGCAGTAACCGTAGACAGGGCTACACTGAAGCTTTCTTT
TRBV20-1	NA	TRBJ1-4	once	CSASDTLSNEKLFF	TGCAGTGCTAGTGACACCTTAAGTAATGAAAAACTGTTTTTT
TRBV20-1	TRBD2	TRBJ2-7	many	CSAHSGSSYEQYF	TGCAGTGCTCATAGCGGGAGCTCCTACGAGCAGTACTTC
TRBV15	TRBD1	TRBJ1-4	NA	CATSRGGTGGEKLFF	TGTGCCACCAGCAGAGGTGGGACAGGGGGTGAAAAACTGTTTTTT
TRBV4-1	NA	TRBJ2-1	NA	CASSQYVNEQFF	TGCGCCAGCAGCCAGTATGTCAATGAGCAGTTCTTC
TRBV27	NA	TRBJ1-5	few	CASSFSRLLNQPQHF	TGTGCCAGCAGTTTTTCACGGCTCCTCAATCAGCCCCAGCATTTT
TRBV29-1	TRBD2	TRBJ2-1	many	CSVATSGYNEQFF	TGCAGCGTTGCCACTAGCGGCTACAATGAGCAGTTCTTC
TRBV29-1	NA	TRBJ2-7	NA	CSVDTQETYEQYF	TGCAGCGTTGATACACAGGAAACCTACGAGCAGTACTTC
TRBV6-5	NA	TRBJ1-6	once	CASSRGDEVYNSPLHF	TGTGCCAGCAGTCGAGGTGACGAGGTTTATAATTCACCCCTCCACTTT
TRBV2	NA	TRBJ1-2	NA	CASTRSANYGYTF	TGTGCCAGCACAAGGTCGGCTAACTATGGCTACACCTTC
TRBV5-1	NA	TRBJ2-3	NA	CASSPAGPPDTGTQYF	TGCGCCAGCAGCCCCGCGGGGCCCCCTGACACAGGTACGCAGTATTTT
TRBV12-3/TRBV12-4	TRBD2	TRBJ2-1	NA	CASSWGGLTWGSLRGGEQFF	TGTGCCAGCAGTTGGGGGGGACTAACCTGGGGATCCCTACGCGGGGGTGAGCAGTTCTTC
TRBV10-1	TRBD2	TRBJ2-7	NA	CASSGPGGVGSEQYF	TGCGCCAGCAGTGGCCCGGGGGGGGTCGGGAGCGAGCAGTACTTC
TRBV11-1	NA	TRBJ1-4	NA	CASSSDLPPGEKLFF	TGTGCCAGCAGCTCGGACCTCCCCCCAGGGGAAAAACTGTTTTTT
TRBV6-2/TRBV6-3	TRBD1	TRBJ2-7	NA	CASSYADRGKGHEQYF	TGTGCCAGCAGTTACGCGGACAGGGGAAAAGGGCACGAGCAGTACTTC
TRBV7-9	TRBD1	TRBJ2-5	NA	CASGAGTGLETQYF	TGTGCCAGCGGGGCCGGGACAGGCTTAGAGACCCAGTACTTC
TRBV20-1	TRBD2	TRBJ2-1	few	CSASVSGMGNEQFF	TGCAGTGCTAGTGTTAGCGGGATGGGCAATGAGCAGTTCTTC
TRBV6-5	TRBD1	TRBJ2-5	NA	CASSKRGRGETQYF	TGTGCCAGCAGTAAGAGGGGGCGCGGGGAGACCCAGTACTTC
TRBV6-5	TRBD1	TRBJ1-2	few	CASSRGQGADGYTF	TGTGCCAGCAGTCGCGGACAGGGGGCTGATGGCTACACCTTC
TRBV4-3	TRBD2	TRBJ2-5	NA	CASSSSGSWKNEQYF	TGCGCCAGCAGTTCCAGCGGGAGTTGGAAGAATGAGCAGTACTTC
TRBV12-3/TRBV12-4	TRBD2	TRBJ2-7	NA	CASTSSGRAYEQYF	TGTGCCAGCACCTCATCCGGGAGGGCTTACGAGCAGTACTTC
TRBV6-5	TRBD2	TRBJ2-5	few	CASSYFGLAGNTETQYF	TGTGCCAGCAGTTACTTTGGACTAGCGGGAAATACGGAGACCCAGTACTTC
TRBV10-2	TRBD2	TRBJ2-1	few	CASRDPGLAGGSEQFF	TGCGCCAGCAGGGACCCGGGACTAGCGGGAGGGAGTGAGCAGTTCTTC
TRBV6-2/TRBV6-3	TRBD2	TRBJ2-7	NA	CASSYSAGWQYF	TGTGCCAGCAGTTACTCAGCGGGGTGGCAGTACTTC
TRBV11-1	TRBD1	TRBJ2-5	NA	CASSPRTGAKETQYF	TGTGCCAGCAGCCCTAGGACAGGGGCCAAAGAGACCCAGTACTTC
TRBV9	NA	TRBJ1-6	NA	CASSVDGQLDSPLHF	TGTGCCAGCAGCGTAGATGGTCAGTTAGATTCACCCCTCCACTTT
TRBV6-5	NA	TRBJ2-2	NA	CASSYHGASTGELFF	TGTGCCAGCAGTTATCACGGGGCTAGCACCGGGGAGCTGTTTTTT
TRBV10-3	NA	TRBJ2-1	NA	CAISESTDKTHNEQFF	TGTGCCATCAGTGAGTCAACGGATAAGACACACAATGAGCAGTTCTTC
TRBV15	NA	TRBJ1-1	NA	CATSRDLIGRGTEAFF	TGTGCCACCAGCAGAGATCTTATCGGTCGAGGGACTGAAGCTTTCTTT
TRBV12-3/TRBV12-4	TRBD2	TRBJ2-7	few	CASKGGGEGPYEQYF	TGTGCCAGCAAGGGAGGCGGGGAGGGTCCCTACGAGCAGTACTTC
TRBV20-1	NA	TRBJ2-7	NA	CSARDRRGGHEQYF	TGCAGTGCTAGAGATCGGCGGGGCGGGCACGAGCAGTACTTC
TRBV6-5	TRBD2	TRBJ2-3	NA	CASSIGTSGNTQYF	TGTGCCAGCAGTATTGGGACTAGCGGGAATACGCAGTATTTT